Sequencing of this T cell receptor beta chain was carried out in a study of blood T cell repertoires in COVID-19. TCRdb's table, derived via immunoSEQ multiplex PCR, lists solely in-frame clones and lacks some. In the table there are 35,000 to 55,000 clones, more than 75% of which are singletons. This CDR3 is 14 amino acids long. V shed 8 bases, J shed 1 base, and the junction held 7 bases outside the gene matches. Per germline, CDR1 MNHEY and CDR2 SVGAGI. This TCR was sampled from a man aged 65 to 79 with active COVID-19. Sequencing was carried out using peripheral blood. The chain couples TRBV6-5 to TRBJ2-7, with 8 bases lining up with TRBD1. CDR3 sequence (DNA): TGTGCCAGCGACGACAGGGGTTGGTCCTACGAGCAGTACTTC. Its translation: CASDDRGWSYEQYF.